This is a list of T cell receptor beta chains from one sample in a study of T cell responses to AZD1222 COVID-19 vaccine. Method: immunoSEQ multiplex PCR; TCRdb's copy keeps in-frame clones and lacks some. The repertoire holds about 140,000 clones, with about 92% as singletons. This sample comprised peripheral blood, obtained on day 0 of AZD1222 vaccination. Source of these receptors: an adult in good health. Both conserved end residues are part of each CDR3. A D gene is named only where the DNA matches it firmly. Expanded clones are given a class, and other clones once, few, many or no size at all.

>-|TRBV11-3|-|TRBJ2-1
TGTGCCAGCAGCTGGGACAATCAGGGGAATGAGCAGTTCTTC
CASSWDNQGNEQFF
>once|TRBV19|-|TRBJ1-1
TGTGCCAGTAATCGGGCTGGGGGGGGTCTGGGCACTGAAGCTTTCTTT
CASNRAGGGLGTEAFF
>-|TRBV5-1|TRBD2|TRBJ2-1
TGCGCCAGCAGCTTGGGGGGTCTAGCGGGAGGGCAGTTCTTC
CASSLGGLAGGQFF
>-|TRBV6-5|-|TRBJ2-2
TGTGCCAGCAGGCAGGGGCGCGTCACCGGGGAGCTGTTTTTT
CASRQGRVTGELFF
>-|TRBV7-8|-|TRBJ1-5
TGTGCCAGCAGCCCGAGGCTGGATCAGCCCCAGCATTTT
CASSPRLDQPQHF
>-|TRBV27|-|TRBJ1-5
TGTGCCAGCAGCCTGGGGTTCCAGCCCCAGCATTTT
CASSLGFQPQHF
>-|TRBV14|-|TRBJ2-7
TGTGCCAGCAGCCCCCGTCTGGGGACCTACGAGCAGTACTTC
CASSPRLGTYEQYF
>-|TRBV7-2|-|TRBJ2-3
TGTGCCAGTTGCAAGGGGGTAGGGTACGATACGCAGTATTTT
CASCKGVGYDTQYF
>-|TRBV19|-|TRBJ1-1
TGTGCCAGTAGTTCAAAGGCCGGGACACTATTGAACACTGAAGCTTTCTTT
CASSSKAGTLLNTEAFF
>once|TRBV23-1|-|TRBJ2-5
TGCGCCAGCAGCCCAACTGGGGCAGAACAAGAGACCCAGTACTTC
CASSPTGAEQETQYF
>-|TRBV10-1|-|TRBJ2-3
TGCGCCAGCAGCCGGGGTGGTCCTAGCACAGATACGCAGTATTTT
CASSRGGPSTDTQYF
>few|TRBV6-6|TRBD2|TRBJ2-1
TGTGCCAGCAGTCCACTAGCGGGAGTATTTAGGGACAATGAGCAGTTCTTC
CASSPLAGVFRDNEQFF
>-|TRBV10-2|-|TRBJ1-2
TGCGCCAGCAGTGAGTCCCAGGAGGGCTACACCTTC
CASSESQEGYTF
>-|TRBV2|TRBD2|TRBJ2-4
TGTGCCAGCACCAAGGGACTAGCGGTAGGAGGTGGGGCCAAAAACATTCAGTACTTC
CASTKGLAVGGGAKNIQYF
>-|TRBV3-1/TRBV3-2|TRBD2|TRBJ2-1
TGTGCCAGCACCTCTAGCGGCTCCTACAATGAGCAGTTCTTC
CASTSSGSYNEQFF
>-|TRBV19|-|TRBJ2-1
TGTGCCAGTATGAGACAGTCCCACAATGAGCAGTTCTTC
CASMRQSHNEQFF